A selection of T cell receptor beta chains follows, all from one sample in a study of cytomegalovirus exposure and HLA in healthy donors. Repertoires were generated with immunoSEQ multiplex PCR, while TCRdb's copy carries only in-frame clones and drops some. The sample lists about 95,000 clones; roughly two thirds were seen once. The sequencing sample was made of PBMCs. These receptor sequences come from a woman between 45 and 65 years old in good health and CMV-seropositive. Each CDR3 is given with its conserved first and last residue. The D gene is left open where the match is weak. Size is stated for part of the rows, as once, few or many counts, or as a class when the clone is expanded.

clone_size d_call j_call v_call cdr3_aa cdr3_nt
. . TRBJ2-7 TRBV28 CASSYDSSRSYEQYF TGTGCCAGCAGTTACGACAGCTCCCGCTCCTACGAGCAGTACTTC
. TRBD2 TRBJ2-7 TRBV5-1 CASSLVPSGLYEQYF TGCGCCAGCAGCTTGGTACCTAGCGGCCTCTACGAGCAGTACTTC
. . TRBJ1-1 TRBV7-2 CASSFQPGTLPTEAFF TGTGCCAGCAGCTTCCAACCTGGGACATTGCCCACTGAAGCTTTCTTT
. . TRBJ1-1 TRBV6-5 CASSYEGNTEAFF TGTGCCAGCAGTTACGAGGGGAACACTGAAGCTTTCTTT
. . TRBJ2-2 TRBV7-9 CASSLWHLTGELFF TGTGCCAGCAGCTTATGGCACCTCACCGGGGAGCTGTTTTTT
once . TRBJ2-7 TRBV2 CASSRSNYEQYF TGTGCCAGCAGCCGGTCGAACTACGAGCAGTACTTC
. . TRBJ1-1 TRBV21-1 CASSKGVTEAFF TGTGCCAGCAGCAAAGGAGTCACTGAAGCTTTCTTT
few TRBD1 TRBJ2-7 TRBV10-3 CAISGQVPYEQYF TGTGCCATCAGCGGACAGGTCCCCTACGAGCAGTACTTC
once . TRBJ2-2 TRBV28 CASSYTAGATGELFF TGTGCCAGCAGTTACACAGCAGGGGCCACCGGGGAGCTGTTTTTT
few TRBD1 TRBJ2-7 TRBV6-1 CASTGYTGGSGGQYF TGTGCCAGCACCGGGTACACAGGGGGCTCAGGGGGGCAGTACTTC
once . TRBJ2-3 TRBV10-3 CAISGGPDTQYF TGTGCCATCAGCGGAGGCCCAGATACGCAGTATTTT
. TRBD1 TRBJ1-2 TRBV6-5 CASGWAGTGNGYTF TGTGCCAGCGGTTGGGCCGGGACAGGGAACGGCTACACCTTC
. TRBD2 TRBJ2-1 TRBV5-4 CASSLVRGGIDEQFF TGTGCCAGCAGCTTGGTGAGGGGAGGGATCGATGAGCAGTTCTTC